Sequencing of this TCR beta chain was carried out in a study of blood T cell repertoires in COVID-19. Across the whole study: PBMCs, B-cell-depleted T cells, or T cells provided the cDNA or gDNA that made up the material.

The CDR3 covers 13 residues. V lost 4 bases and J 7 bases, leaving 14 bases between the germline ends. CDR1 is SGHTA and CDR2 is FQGTGA in the germline V gene. Original data processing: Scientists estimated how many nucleated cells there were by amplifying reference gene primers. Assay used: immunoSEQ multiplex PCR; TCRdb lists only in-frame clones, some missing. V, J and clone size derive from that table, while D and trimming were established from the DNA sequence. The sample comprises under 200,000 clones, roughly 80% of which are singletons, and around 10% rests with the top ten. The chain couples TRBV7-3 to TRBJ2-7, with D possibly being TRBD2 (6 bases). The sample taken for sequencing was PBMCs or T cells enriched from blood (not recorded which). The receptor was derived from a man between 50 and 59 years old who had recovered from COVID-19. The DNA for the CDR3 is TGTGCCAGCAGCTCAGGACTACTTACGGAGCAGTACTTC. Protein: CASSSGLLTEQYF.